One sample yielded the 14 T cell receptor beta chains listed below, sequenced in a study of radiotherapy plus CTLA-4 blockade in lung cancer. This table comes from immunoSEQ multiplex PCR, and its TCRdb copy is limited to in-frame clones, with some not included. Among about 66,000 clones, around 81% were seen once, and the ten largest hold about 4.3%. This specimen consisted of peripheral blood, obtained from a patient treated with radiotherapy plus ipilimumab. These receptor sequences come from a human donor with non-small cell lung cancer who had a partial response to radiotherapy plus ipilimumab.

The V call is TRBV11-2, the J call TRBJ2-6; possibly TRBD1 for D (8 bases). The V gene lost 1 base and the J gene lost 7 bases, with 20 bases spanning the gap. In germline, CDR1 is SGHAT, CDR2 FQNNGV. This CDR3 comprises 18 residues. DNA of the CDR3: TGTGCCAGCAGCTTAGGCACAGGGGGGGAGGTGAGAGCCAACGTCCTGACTTTC. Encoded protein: CASSLGTGGEVRANVLTF.

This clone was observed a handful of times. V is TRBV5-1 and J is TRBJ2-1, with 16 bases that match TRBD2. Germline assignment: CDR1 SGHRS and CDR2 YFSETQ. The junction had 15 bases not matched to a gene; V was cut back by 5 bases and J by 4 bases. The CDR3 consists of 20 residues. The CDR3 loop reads CASRPRSGTSGRAVYNEQFF. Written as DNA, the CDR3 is TGCGCCAGCAGGCCCAGGTCCGGGACTAGCGGGAGGGCCGTTTACAATGAGCAGTTCTTC.

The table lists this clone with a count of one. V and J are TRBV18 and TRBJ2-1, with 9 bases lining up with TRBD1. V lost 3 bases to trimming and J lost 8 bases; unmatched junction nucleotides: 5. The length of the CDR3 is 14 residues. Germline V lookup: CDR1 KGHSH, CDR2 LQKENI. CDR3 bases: TGTGCCAGCTCACCCGGACAGGGGTACGATGAGCAGTTCTTC. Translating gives CASSPGQGYDEQFF.

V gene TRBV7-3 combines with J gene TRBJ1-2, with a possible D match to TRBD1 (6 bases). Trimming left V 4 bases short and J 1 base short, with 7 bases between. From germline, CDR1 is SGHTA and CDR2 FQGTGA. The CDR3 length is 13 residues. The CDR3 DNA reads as TGTGCCAGCAGCTCAGGGGTTAACTATGGCTACACCTTC. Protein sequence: CASSSGVNYGYTF.

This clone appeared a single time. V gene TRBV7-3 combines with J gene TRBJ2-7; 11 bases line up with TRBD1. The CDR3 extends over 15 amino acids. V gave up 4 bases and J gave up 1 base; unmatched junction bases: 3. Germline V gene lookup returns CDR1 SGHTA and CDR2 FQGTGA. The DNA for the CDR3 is TGTGCCAGCAGCTCCTGGGACAGGGGGTCCTACGAGCAGTACTTC. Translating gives CASSSWDRGSYEQYF.

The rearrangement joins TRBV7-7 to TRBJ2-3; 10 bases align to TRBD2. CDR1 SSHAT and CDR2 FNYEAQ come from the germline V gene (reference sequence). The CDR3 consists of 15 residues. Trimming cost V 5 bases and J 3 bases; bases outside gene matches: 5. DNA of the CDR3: TGTGCCAGCAGCCCCTCGGGACTAGCGACAGATACGCAGTATTTT. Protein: CASSPSGLATDTQYF.

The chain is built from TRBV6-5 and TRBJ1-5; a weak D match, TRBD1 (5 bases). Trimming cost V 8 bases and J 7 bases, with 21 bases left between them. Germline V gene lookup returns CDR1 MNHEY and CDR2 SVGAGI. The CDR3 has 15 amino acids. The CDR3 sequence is CASGGGDGIGQPQHF. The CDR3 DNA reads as TGTGCCAGCGGCGGCGGGGACGGCATAGGGCAGCCCCAGCATTTT.

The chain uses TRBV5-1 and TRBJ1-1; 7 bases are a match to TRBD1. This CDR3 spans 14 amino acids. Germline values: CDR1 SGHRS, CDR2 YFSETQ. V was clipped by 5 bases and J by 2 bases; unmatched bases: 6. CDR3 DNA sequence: TGCGCCAGCAGTTTTGACAGGGTCAACACTGAAGCTTTCTTT. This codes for CASSFDRVNTEAFF.

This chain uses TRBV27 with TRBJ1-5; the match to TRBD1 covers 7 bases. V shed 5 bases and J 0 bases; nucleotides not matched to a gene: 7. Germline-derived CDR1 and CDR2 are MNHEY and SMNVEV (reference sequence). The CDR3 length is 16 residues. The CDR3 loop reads CASSPRGGYSNQPQHF. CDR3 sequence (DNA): TGTGCCAGCAGTCCCCGAGGGGGCTATAGCAATCAGCCCCAGCATTTT.

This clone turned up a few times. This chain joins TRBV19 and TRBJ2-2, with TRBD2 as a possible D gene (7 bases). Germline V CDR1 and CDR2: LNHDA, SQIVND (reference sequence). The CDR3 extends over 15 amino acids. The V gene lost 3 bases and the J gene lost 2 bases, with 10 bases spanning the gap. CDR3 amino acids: CASSMPGGNTGELFF. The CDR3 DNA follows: TGTGCCAGTAGTATGCCGGGGGGCAACACCGGGGAGCTGTTTTTT. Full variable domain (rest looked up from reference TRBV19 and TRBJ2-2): DGGITQSPKYLFRKEGQNVTLSCEQNLNHDAMYWYRQDPGQGLRLIYYSQIVNDFQKGDIAEGYSVSREKKESFPLTVTSAQKNPTAFYLCASSMPGGNTGELFFGEGSRLTVL.

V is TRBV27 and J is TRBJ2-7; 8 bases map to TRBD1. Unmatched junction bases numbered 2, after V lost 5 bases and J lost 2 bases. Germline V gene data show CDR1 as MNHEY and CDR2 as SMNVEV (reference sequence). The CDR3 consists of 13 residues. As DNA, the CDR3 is TGTGCCAGCAGTCGGACAGGGCCCTACGAGCAGTACTTC. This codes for CASSRTGPYEQYF.

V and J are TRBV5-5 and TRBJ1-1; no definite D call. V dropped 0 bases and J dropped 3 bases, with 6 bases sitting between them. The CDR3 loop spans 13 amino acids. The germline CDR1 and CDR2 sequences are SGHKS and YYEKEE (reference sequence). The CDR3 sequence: CASSLGSYTEAFF. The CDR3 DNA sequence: TGTGCCAGCAGCTTGGGTAGCTACACTGAAGCTTTCTTT.

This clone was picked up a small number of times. As DNA, the CDR3 is TGTGCCAGCAGAGCCCGCGGGGGAATGAACACTGAAGCTTTCTTT. Amino acids: CASRARGGMNTEAFF. V is TRBV7-9 and J is TRBJ1-1; a possible D gene is TRBD1 (5 bases). The V gene's germline CDR1 is SEHNR and CDR2 FQNEAQ (reference sequence). The CDR3 sequence is 15 residues long. V lost 6 bases to trimming and J lost 0 bases, with 14 bases between them.

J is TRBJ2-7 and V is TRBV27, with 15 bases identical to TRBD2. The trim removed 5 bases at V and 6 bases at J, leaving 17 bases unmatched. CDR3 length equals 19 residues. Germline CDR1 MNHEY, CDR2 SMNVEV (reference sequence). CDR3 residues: CASSPLGLAGGKGSGEQYF. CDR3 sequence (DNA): TGTGCCAGCAGTCCACTAGGACTAGCGGGAGGGAAAGGGAGTGGCGAGCAGTACTTC.